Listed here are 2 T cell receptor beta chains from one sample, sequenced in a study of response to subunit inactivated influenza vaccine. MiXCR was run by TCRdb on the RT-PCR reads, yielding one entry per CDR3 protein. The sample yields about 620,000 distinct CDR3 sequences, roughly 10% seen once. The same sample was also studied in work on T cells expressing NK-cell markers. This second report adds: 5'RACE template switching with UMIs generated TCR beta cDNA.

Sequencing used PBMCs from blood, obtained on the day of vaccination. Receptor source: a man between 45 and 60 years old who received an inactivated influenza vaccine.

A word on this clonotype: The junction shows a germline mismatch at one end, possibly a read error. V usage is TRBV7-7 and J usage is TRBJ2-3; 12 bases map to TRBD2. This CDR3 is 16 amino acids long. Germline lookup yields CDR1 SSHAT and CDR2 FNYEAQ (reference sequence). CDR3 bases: TGTGCTAGCAGCGCCGCTAGCGGGGGGGCTGAAGATACGCAGTATTTT. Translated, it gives CASSAASGGAEDTQYF.

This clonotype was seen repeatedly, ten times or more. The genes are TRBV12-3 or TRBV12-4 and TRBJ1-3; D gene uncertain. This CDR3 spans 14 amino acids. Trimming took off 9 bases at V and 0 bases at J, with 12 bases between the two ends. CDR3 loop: CARDQGSSGNTIYF. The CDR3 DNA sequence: TGTGCCAGGGACCAAGGGTCCTCTGGAAACACCATATATTTT.